Sequencing of this T cell receptor (beta chain) was carried out in a study of T cell repertoires in cytomegalovirus infection. Overall study context: Recently identified HLA-C-restricted CMV epitopes were used, and well-studied HLA-B-restricted CMV epitopes were used as well. It was the public TCR beta signatures that indicated both CMV infection and matching HLA type.

TCRdb re-derived calls from the reads in MiXCR, one entry per CDR3 protein. This sample has tens of thousands of distinct CDR3 sequences, with 20% found just once. Germline values: CDR1 MNHEY, CDR2 SVGEGT. This CDR3 has 17 amino acids. The J segment lost 4 bases and the V segment lost 2 bases, leaving 5 bases of the junction unmatched. This clonotype was detected only a few times. The antigen is undetermined. The chain joins TRBV6-2 or TRBV6-3 to TRBJ2-1; 13 nucleotides agree with TRBD2. The sample here was CD8+ T cells from cultured PBMCs, taken from culture after CMV antigen stimulation. The TCR was taken from a human donor in good health (CMV status not recorded). Some clones in this sample may be carry-over from other donors' samples. The CDR3 coding sequence is TGTGCCAGCAGTTACAGACTAGCGGGGGGTGCGTACAATGAGCAGTTCTTC. Encoded protein: CASSYRLAGGAYNEQFF.